The rows below give T cell receptor beta chains drawn from one sample of a study of cytomegalovirus exposure and HLA in healthy donors. Measured with immunoSEQ multiplex PCR; TCRdb has only the in-frame clones, and not every one. In the table there are over 150,000 clones, 70% to 80% of which are singletons. Material: PBMCs. The origin of the receptors is a woman aged 25 to 45 in good health and CMV-seropositive. Both conserved end residues are trimmed from each CDR3. Each record gives: V gene, clone size, J gene, CDR3 protein. Some rows mark clone size as missing; the rest say once, few, many or name a class of expanded clone.

v_gene: TRBV7-2; abundance: few; j_gene: TRBJ1-2; CDR3aa: ASSLEPTGATNYGYT
v_gene: TRBV30; abundance: .; j_gene: TRBJ2-1; CDR3aa: AWSRNIGDNEQF
v_gene: TRBV19; abundance: .; j_gene: TRBJ2-3; CDR3aa: ASMVSGITDTQY
v_gene: TRBV5-1; abundance: .; j_gene: TRBJ2-7; CDR3aa: ASSLVGGVIYEQY
v_gene: TRBV6-5; abundance: .; j_gene: TRBJ1-4; CDR3aa: ASSYSRVAANEKLF
v_gene: TRBV28; abundance: .; j_gene: TRBJ1-6; CDR3aa: ASSFRQGSSPLH
v_gene: TRBV28; abundance: .; j_gene: TRBJ1-3; CDR3aa: ASSPEFSSGNTIY
v_gene: TRBV29-1; abundance: few; j_gene: TRBJ1-2; CDR3aa: SGRVGGADGYT
v_gene: TRBV7-8; abundance: once; j_gene: TRBJ1-5; CDR3aa: ASSSLQTGIQPQH
v_gene: TRBV28; abundance: .; j_gene: TRBJ2-3; CDR3aa: ASERDTDTQY
v_gene: TRBV28; abundance: .; j_gene: TRBJ1-5; CDR3aa: ASSFKTQGVGQPQH
v_gene: TRBV5-1; abundance: .; j_gene: .; CDR3aa: ASSPGQGLYEQY
v_gene: TRBV13; abundance: few; j_gene: TRBJ1-3; CDR3aa: ASSFTGNTIY
v_gene: TRBV7-2; abundance: .; j_gene: TRBJ2-2; CDR3aa: ASSPLAGGHGELF
v_gene: TRBV7-2; abundance: few; j_gene: TRBJ1-2; CDR3aa: ASSPGGGYGYT
v_gene: TRBV7-2; abundance: .; j_gene: TRBJ2-7; CDR3aa: ASSGRDSYYEQY
v_gene: TRBV12-5; abundance: few; j_gene: TRBJ1-1; CDR3aa: ASGFKDTEAF
v_gene: TRBV18; abundance: .; j_gene: TRBJ2-7; CDR3aa: ASSPGGIAYEQY
v_gene: TRBV9; abundance: .; j_gene: TRBJ2-1; CDR3aa: ASSGSGTSLGNEQF
v_gene: TRBV6-1; abundance: .; j_gene: TRBJ2-5; CDR3aa: ASTPRGVETQY
v_gene: TRBV11-2; abundance: .; j_gene: TRBJ2-2; CDR3aa: ASSSPLGLAANTGELF
v_gene: TRBV7-2; abundance: few; j_gene: TRBJ2-3; CDR3aa: ASSVGLAPTDTQY
v_gene: TRBV28; abundance: .; j_gene: TRBJ2-7; CDR3aa: ASSFTQGEAEQY
v_gene: TRBV4-1; abundance: .; j_gene: TRBJ2-2; CDR3aa: ASSQGLAGGSYGELF
v_gene: TRBV29-1; abundance: few; j_gene: TRBJ2-7; CDR3aa: SVGQGWEQY
v_gene: TRBV10-3; abundance: .; j_gene: TRBJ1-2; CDR3aa: AISSENYGYT
v_gene: TRBV19; abundance: .; j_gene: TRBJ2-5; CDR3aa: ASSPLDSQETQY
v_gene: TRBV4-1; abundance: .; j_gene: TRBJ2-2; CDR3aa: ASSPRANTGELF
v_gene: TRBV9; abundance: .; j_gene: TRBJ2-7; CDR3aa: ASSVDRTSIHEQY
v_gene: TRBV5-1; abundance: .; j_gene: TRBJ2-7; CDR3aa: ASSFGSGYEQY
v_gene: TRBV7-8; abundance: .; j_gene: TRBJ2-1; CDR3aa: ASSTGLAGGNEQF
v_gene: TRBV27; abundance: .; j_gene: TRBJ2-7; CDR3aa: ASSWAGDSYEQY
v_gene: TRBV19; abundance: once; j_gene: TRBJ2-7; CDR3aa: ASKPQLAGVRSEQY
v_gene: TRBV13; abundance: .; j_gene: TRBJ2-3; CDR3aa: ASSLTGLSTDTQY
v_gene: TRBV5-1; abundance: .; j_gene: TRBJ2-7; CDR3aa: ASSSDSFSYEQY
v_gene: TRBV28; abundance: few; j_gene: TRBJ1-5; CDR3aa: AGGGAGQLQPQH
v_gene: TRBV15; abundance: .; j_gene: TRBJ2-7; CDR3aa: ATSRDPGAYEQY
v_gene: TRBV5-1; abundance: .; j_gene: TRBJ2-2; CDR3aa: ASSYVLAGTGELF
v_gene: TRBV5-4; abundance: .; j_gene: TRBJ2-5; CDR3aa: ASSFVSGKGETQY